What follows are 29 T cell receptor beta chains derived from one specimen sequenced in a study of blood T cell repertoires in COVID-19. Data came from immunoSEQ multiplex PCR; TCRdb stores just in-frame clones and leaves some out. The profile shows about 260,000 clones, around 90% of them singletons. The sequenced material came from PBMCs or T cells enriched from blood (not recorded which). These receptors came from a man between 50 and 59 years old who had been exposed to COVID-19.

The rearrangement uses TRBV11-3 and TRBJ1-1, with D hard to call. Germline lookup yields CDR1 SGHNT and CDR2 YENEEA. With 7 bases removed from V and 0 bases from J, the gap between germline ends came to 12 bases. This CDR3 region has 14 residues. The CDR3 region is CASTPPGLNTEAFF. The CDR3 region has the DNA TGTGCCAGCACCCCCCCCGGGTTGAACACTGAAGCTTTCTTT.

V and J are TRBV2 and TRBJ1-3; TRBD1 is a possible D gene (5 bases). There are 16 residues in the CDR3. The V end lost 8 bases, the J end lost 2 bases, and 19 bases lay between the germline ends. Germline CDR1 is SNHLY and CDR2 is FYNNEI. This chain's CDR3 is CASSFIGGTTGNTIYF. The CDR3 coding sequence is TGTGCCAGCTCGTTTATAGGAGGGACGACTGGAAACACCATATATTTT.

The CDR3 DNA reads as TGTGCCAGTTACGGACACCAGAACACTGAAGCTTTCTTT. Protein product: CASYGHQNTEAFF. The gene calls are TRBV19 and TRBJ1-1, with D perhaps matching TRBD1 (5 bases). CDR1 is LNHDA and CDR2 is SQIVND in the germline V gene (reference sequence). The CDR3 loop spans 13 amino acids. V was pared by 8 bases and J by 1 base, with 11 bases between.

The V gene is TRBV11-2, the J gene TRBJ1-1; D is perhaps TRBD1 (5 bases). Germline assignment: CDR1 SGHAT and CDR2 FQNNGV. This CDR3 has 13 amino acids. V shed 3 bases and J shed 5 bases, with 10 bases lying between them. DNA for the CDR3: TGTGCCAGCAGCTTCACAGGAGGGACTGAAGCTTTCTTT. This sequence encodes CASSFTGGTEAFF.

The rearrangement links TRBV12-3 or TRBV12-4 to TRBJ1-5, with a possible D match to TRBD1 (5 bases). The CDR3 is 13 residues long. The ends were cut back, 6 bases at V and 6 bases at J, with 12 bases in the middle. The CDR3 here is CASSLRVGQPQHF. The CDR3 coding sequence is TGTGCCAGCAGCCTCAGGGTAGGTCAGCCCCAGCATTTT.

The chain links TRBV6-6 to TRBJ2-2; D is uncertain. The CDR3 has 14 amino acids. Trimming took 4 bases from V and 2 from J, leaving 8 bases between them. Germline CDR1 and CDR2: MNHNY and SVGAGI (reference sequence). This CDR3 reads CASSLTENTGELFF. Written as DNA, the CDR3 is TGTGCCAGCAGTTTAACAGAAAACACCGGGGAGCTGTTTTTT.

The V call is TRBV2, the J call TRBJ1-6; no clear D. Trimming left V 8 bases short and J 18 bases short, with 20 bases between. The CDR3 contains 12 residues. Germline assignment: CDR1 SNHLY and CDR2 FYNNEI. The DNA for the CDR3 is TGTGCCAGCGTATCCGACATCCCCATCAGCCACTTT. This gives the protein CASVSDIPISHF.

V is TRBV12-3 or TRBV12-4 and J is TRBJ1-6; D not certain. V dropped 1 base and J dropped 7 bases, with 5 bases sitting between them. CDR3 length equals 13 residues. This CDR3 reads CASSLDRNSPLHF. CDR3 nucleotides: TGTGCCAGCAGTTTAGACAGAAATTCACCCCTCCACTTT.

The V and J genes are TRBV28 and TRBJ1-5; D call uncertain. V gave up 3 bases and J gave up 2 bases, with 8 bases separating them. This CDR3 contains 14 residues. Germline CDR1 reads MDHEN; CDR2 reads SYDVKM. The CDR3 nucleotides read TGTGCCAGCAGTTTCCTTAGTGGCAATCAGCCCCAGCATTTT. Encoded protein: CASSFLSGNQPQHF.

This chain connects TRBV11-2 to TRBJ2-2; tentatively, D is TRBD2 (5 bases). CDR1 SGHAT and CDR2 FQNNGV come from the germline V gene. The V gene lost 0 bases and the J gene lost 7 bases, with 6 bases spanning the gap. This CDR3 comprises 13 residues. The CDR3 sequence is CASSLDGDGELFF. The CDR3 coding sequence is TGTGCCAGCAGCTTAGACGGGGACGGGGAGCTGTTTTTT.

The chain recombines TRBV18 with TRBJ1-5; D may be TRBD1 (5 bases). CDR1 is KGHSH and CDR2 is LQKENI in the germline V gene. This CDR3 region has 14 residues. V lost 2 bases, J lost 4 bases, and 9 bases lay in between. The CDR3 sequence is CASSPGTGNQPQHF. As DNA, the CDR3 is TGTGCCAGCTCACCAGGCACAGGAAATCAGCCCCAGCATTTT.

This rearrangement joins TRBV5-4 to TRBJ1-1; D remains ambiguous. The CDR3 length is 11 residues. CDR1 is SGHNT, CDR2 YYREEE, per germline (reference sequence). Trimming left V 2 bases short and J 6 bases short, with 5 bases between. The CDR3 sequence: CASSLRAEAFF. In DNA, the CDR3 is TGTGCCAGCAGCTTACGCGCTGAAGCTTTCTTT.

The chain has TRBV5-1 and TRBJ1-2; 8 bases are shared with TRBD1. This CDR3 has 16 residues. Germline V gene sequence: CDR1 SGHRS, CDR2 YFSETQ. After removal of 3 bases from V and 1 base from J, the junction contained 8 bases not matched to a gene. The CDR3: CASSSSTGADNYGYTF. Here the CDR3 DNA reads TGCGCCAGCAGCTCATCGACAGGGGCAGATAACTATGGCTACACCTTC.

A single count supports this clone. The J gene is TRBJ2-3, the V gene TRBV6-6; D unresolved. Germline loops: CDR1 MNHNY, CDR2 SVGAGI (reference sequence). The V end was cut by 5 bases, the J end by 3 bases, with 12 bases between. The CDR3 is 14 amino acids. Here the CDR3 reads CASSRLLSTDTQYF. In DNA, the CDR3 is TGTGCCAGCAGTCGACTTTTGAGTACAGATACGCAGTATTTT.

V gene TRBV2 combines with J gene TRBJ2-1; 9 bases fit TRBD2. This CDR3 has 15 amino acids. Germline CDR1 and CDR2: SNHLY and FYNNEI. V lost 6 bases, J lost 2 bases, and 5 bases stayed unmatched. CDR3 loop: CASSLSGSPYNEQFF. As DNA, the CDR3 is TGTGCCAGCAGCCTTAGCGGGAGCCCCTACAATGAGCAGTTCTTC.

The chain is built from TRBV20-1 and TRBJ2-7, with 7 bases fitting TRBD2. The J segment lost 5 bases and the V segment lost 6 bases, leaving 1 base of the junction unmatched. Germline V lookup: CDR1 DFQATT, CDR2 SNEGSKA (reference sequence). The CDR3 has 10 amino acids. The CDR3 region is CSAGRHEQYF. DNA of the CDR3: TGCAGTGCCGGGAGGCACGAGCAGTACTTC.

Note on this clone: One junction end does not reproduce the germline sequence, and a read error may be involved. This sequence joins TRBV11-3 and TRBJ1-1; maybe TRBD1 (6 bases). The CDR3 is made up of 12 amino acids. CDR1 SGHNT and CDR2 YENEEA come from the germline V gene. The DNA for the CDR3 is TGTGCCAGCAGCTTAAACAGGGCTGAGGCTTTCTTT. It codes for CASSLNRAEAFF. Full variable domain (rest looked up from reference TRBV11-3 and TRBJ1-1): EAGVVQSPRYKIIEKKQPVAFWCNPISGHNTLYWYLQNLGQGPELLIRYENEEAVDDSQLPKDRFSAERLKGVDSTLKIQPAELGDSAVYLCASSLNRAEAFFGQGTRLTVV.

This chain links TRBV18 with TRBJ2-1; D is uncertain. Between the trimmed V and J ends, which lost 2 bases and 5 bases, there was a span of 13 bases. This CDR3 has 15 amino acids. Germline CDR1 and CDR2: KGHSH and LQKENI. The CDR3 region is CASSPIERSHNEQFF. In DNA form, the CDR3 reads TGTGCCAGCTCACCAATAGAGCGTTCGCACAATGAGCAGTTCTTC.

The rearrangement links TRBV18 to TRBJ1-1; tentatively, D is TRBD1 (6 bases). The CDR3 covers 13 residues. The ends were cut back, 8 bases at V and 0 bases at J, with 10 bases in the middle. Germline-derived CDR1 and CDR2 are KGHSH and LQKENI. CDR3 amino acids: CASRGQMNTEAFF. CDR3 coding DNA: TGTGCCAGCCGCGGACAGATGAACACTGAAGCTTTCTTT.

The J gene is TRBJ2-6, the V gene TRBV5-6; tentatively, D is TRBD1 (5 bases). Germline CDR1 reads SGHDT; CDR2 reads YYEEEE. The CDR3 is made up of 15 amino acids. Trimming pared 4 bases from V and 0 bases from J, leaving 8 bases between. The chain's CDR3 is CASSRRDSGANVLTF. CDR3 DNA: TGTGCCAGCAGCCGCAGGGACTCTGGGGCCAACGTCCTGACTTTC.

This chain uses TRBV5-1 with TRBJ1-5; 7 bases are a match to TRBD1. This CDR3 is 15 amino acids long. Germline CDR1 SGHRS, CDR2 YFSETQ. V dropped 5 bases and J dropped 11; count of bases not matched to a gene: 16. CDR3 amino acids: CASRESGTATGTQHF. The CDR3 DNA follows: TGCGCCAGCAGAGAATCCGGGACAGCCACGGGTACCCAGCATTTT.

As DNA, the CDR3 is TGTGCCAGCAGTGGATGGGCCACCGTGAGAACTAGCGGGTTCTACGAGCAGTACTTC. This gives the protein CASSGWATVRTSGFYEQYF. This sequence joins TRBV2 and TRBJ2-7; TRBD2 matches 9 bases. The ends lost 4 bases at V and 3 bases at J; junction bases unmatched: 19. Germline V gene lookup returns CDR1 SNHLY and CDR2 FYNNEI. There are 19 residues in the CDR3.

The chain uses TRBV6-6 and TRBJ2-1, with D possibly matching TRBD1 (6 bases). This CDR3 comprises 15 residues. CDR1 and CDR2 (germline): MNHNY, SVGAGI (reference sequence). Trimming pared 4 bases from V and 3 bases from J, leaving 13 bases between. The DNA of the CDR3 is TGTGCCAGCAGTTTCCGACAGGAGCGCTACAATGAGCAGTTCTTC. This translates into CASSFRQERYNEQFF.

V gene TRBV25-1 combines with J gene TRBJ2-1; 7 bases agree with TRBD1. The junction had 7 bases not matched to a gene; V was cut back by 4 bases and J by 7 bases. This CDR3 contains 14 residues. The germline V gene encodes CDR1 MGHDK and CDR2 SYGVNS. CDR3 sequence (DNA): TGTGCCAGCAGTGGGACAGGAGCTTTGAATGAGCAGTTCTTC. Translated, it gives CASSGTGALNEQFF.

This clone was detected only once. The chain combines TRBV9 with TRBJ1-3, with 8 bases fitting TRBD1. The CDR3 is made up of 15 amino acids. V lost 4 bases and J lost 2; bases outside the gene matches: 5. The germline CDR1 and CDR2 sequences are SGDLS and YYNGEE. CDR3 sequence reads: CASSTQGATGNTIYF. As DNA, the CDR3 is TGTGCCAGCAGCACCCAGGGGGCTACTGGAAACACCATATATTTT. Based on the CDR3 plus reference TRBV9 and TRBJ1-3, the full variable domain is DSGVTQTPKHLITATGQRVTLRCSPRSGDLSVYWYQQSLDQGLQFLIQYYNGEERAKGNILERFSAQQFPDLHSELNLSSLELGDSALYFCASSTQGATGNTIYFGEGSWLTVV.

This clone was detected once. The chain combines TRBV29-1 with TRBJ1-3, with TRBD1 identical over 9 bases. V was clipped by 5 bases and J by 4 bases; unmatched bases: 9. Per the germline V gene, CDR1 is SQVTM and CDR2 is ANQGSEA. The CDR3 extends over 15 amino acids. The CDR3 region is CSVSSWDRAGNTIYF. CDR3 nucleotides: TGCAGCGTTTCGTCCTGGGACAGGGCCGGAAACACCATATATTTT.

The chain combines TRBV6-5 with TRBJ1-1; TRBD1 is a possible D gene (6 bases). Germline CDR1 is MNHEY and CDR2 is SVGAGI. The CDR3 is made up of 15 amino acids. The V gene lost 5 bases and the J gene lost 5 bases, with 18 bases spanning the gap. The DNA for the CDR3 is TGTGCCAGCAGTCCTCCAGGGGTCGAGGGAACTGAAGCTTTCTTT. Translation: CASSPPGVEGTEAFF.

The rearrangement links TRBV6-4 to TRBJ2-1, with TRBD2 identical over 9 bases. CDR1 and CDR2 from the germline V gene are MRHNA and SNTAGT. With V trimmed by 2 bases and J by 4 bases, 6 bases remained unmatched. The CDR3 has 16 residues. This CDR3 is CASSDTAGGTYNEQFF. The CDR3, as DNA: TGTGCCAGCAGTGACACAGCGGGAGGCACTTACAATGAGCAGTTCTTC.

This sequence joins TRBV30 and TRBJ1-6; D is unresolved. The CDR3 runs to 13 residues. The ends were cut back, 5 bases at V and 5 bases at J, with 10 bases in the middle. Germline values: CDR1 GTSNPN, CDR2 SVGIG (reference sequence). CDR3 region: CAWGVGDNSPLHF. Written as DNA, the CDR3 is TGTGCCTGGGGGGTCGGGGATAATTCACCCCTCCACTTT.